The entry that follows covers one TCR beta chain sequence. The table lists this clonotype with many counts. Its recognized antigen is unknown. Nothing much larger sits one base from this clone, and base qualities are not available. Taken with the paper, the label for time point translates to: newly diagnosed GD, antithyroid drugs for less than 3 months. For both TCR sequencing and RNA sequencing, RNA was extracted from PBMCs using TRIzol. The diagnosis of Graves' disease followed American Thyroid Association guidelines. Patients for the study were recruited at an endocrinology department in Xi'an, China. From each patient, approximately 10 milliliters of peripheral blood was collected into an EDTA anticoagulant tube. Ficoll Paque Plus density gradient separation was used to isolate PBMCs, and no additional T cell sorting was done. An Agilent 2100 Bioanalyzer and agarose gel were used to assess RNA quality, and a NanoDrop 2000 was used to measure RNA concentration.

The library relied on multiplex PCR. The instrument was an Illumina HiSeq 4000. To build TCR beta libraries, CDR3 regions were amplified by Arm-PCR using iRepertoire HTBI primers. PCR products were gel purified before sequencing. Concerning the study's data processing: Gene usage analysis of CDR3 amino acid clonotypes relied on the roughly 67 TRBV and 14 TRBJ segments identified across samples. COPE and FqMerger were used to merge the filtered high-quality paired reads into contigs. BLAST was used to align contigs to the IMGT TRBV, TRBD and TRBJ reference genes, and CDR3 was defined following IMGT. Highly expanded clones were defined as clonotypes with a frequency above 0.1%. Shannon entropy was used to measure repertoire diversity, and the Gini coefficient was used to measure V-J evenness. A clonotype was considered public if more than one individual shared it. TCRdb passed the public sequencing reads through fastp at Q25 and MiXCR, retaining productive beta sequences. Each CDR3 protein appears once, grouped with its most common genes and DNA. These V and J calls derive from TCRdb rather than the authors' analysis. The table for this sample lists 350,000 to 400,000 distinct CDR3 sequences; around 16% of them were counted only once. Around 20% of the sample goes to the ten largest clones.

This entry comes from a study of regulatory T cells in long-lasting Graves disease (dated by TCRdb to the early 2020s). About the full investigation: Patients with newly diagnosed Graves' disease had been on antithyroid drugs for under 3 months. This study used TCR sequencing and RNA sequencing of peripheral blood to compare persistent Graves' disease patients against newly diagnosed Graves' disease patients. The study was conducted in China and was registered as a clinical trial. A total of about 35 samples underwent TCR sequencing, from roughly 13 patients with persistent Graves' disease and some 20 patients with newly diagnosed Graves' disease.

The CDR3 goes from the cysteine to the phenylalanine over 14 residues. The kept DNA is CDR3 alone, 42 bases in frame from the first base. As encoded in the germline V gene, CDR1 is SNHLY while CDR2 is FYNNEI. V is clipped by 6 bases and J by 2 bases, and the sequence between their germline boundaries is 11 bases long. Broader findings and caveats from the paper: A larger number of public clonotypes was shared among persistent patients (approximately 2,500) than among newly diagnosed patients (roughly 980). TRBV28, TRBJ1-2 and TRBJ2-5 were preferentially used in persistent disease, while TRBV20-1 and TRBJ2-1 were favored in newly diagnosed disease. Persistent Graves' disease patients showed lower TCR Shannon entropy and fewer highly expanded clones than newly diagnosed patients, suggesting clonal expansion. Because the primary lesion, thyroid tissue, could not be accessed, the study looked at peripheral blood alone. As a limitation, the authors acknowledged that the small sample size may reduce accuracy. Only the TCR beta chain was sequenced and analyzed.

The same data also went into a second study, on T cells in Graves' hyperthyroidism and ophthalmopathy. From the second report: A patient counted as having stable Graves' hyperthyroidism if no progression to ophthalmopathy occurred over 18 months of follow-up. Hyperthyroidism patients were newly diagnosed, with disease duration under 2 months, and aged 18 to 65 years. Exclusion was applied to patients with uncontrolled infections, other autoimmune diseases, pregnancy or lactation. Diagnoses were established on the basis of clinical symptoms, serum thyroxine and TRAb, thyroid ultrasound, and orbital computed tomography. A first-round RT-PCR of the TCR CDR3 used the HTBI primer set with the Qiagen OneStep RT-PCR kit. Most expanded thyroid clonotypes (frequency above 0.001) were also found in blood, which suggests that blood repertoires may mirror thyroid immune responses. In cross-validation, a model built on a 13 V-J signature told ophthalmopathy apart from stable hyperthyroidism with under 90% sensitivity and approximately 84% specificity, and in testing the same model reached 80%/75%. In validation, progression to ophthalmopathy was predicted by the model with 55% to 71% sensitivity and 72% to 85% specificity, a median of approximately 6.5 months before onset. To identify distinguishing TCR V-J signatures, a discovery cohort of about 100 patients was used, comprising roughly 45 with Graves' ophthalmopathy and 57 with stable Graves' hyperthyroidism. Prospective prediction of ophthalmopathy was tested in an independent validation cohort of fewer than 20 hyperthyroidism patients and 17 patients who later progressed to ophthalmopathy. The 85 to 100 discovery patients were randomly split 7:3 into training and test sets. The study also compared thyroid tissue and blood T-cell repertoires from several Graves' hyperthyroidism patients. After sampling, hyperthyroidism patients received methimazole starting at 30 mg daily, and ophthalmopathy patients received high-dose intravenous methylprednisolone. The libraries were constructed in a second round of multiplex PCR and then size-selected and purified. Libraries were sequenced paired-end with 100 bp reads on an Illumina HiSeq2000. Raw data were processed with SOAPnuke, discarding reads with adapters, uncalled bases, mean Phred below 15, or no exact constant-primer or identifier match. High-quality paired reads were merged using COPE v1.2.5, and each unique nucleotide sequence was defined as a clonotype. MiTCR v1.1 was used to align the clonotypes against IMGT TRBV, TRBD and TRBJ reference segments. The analysis was restricted to V-J combinations with a frequency above 0.0001, which together covered 98% to 99.2% of the repertoires. The TCS score was defined as F50 (clonal expansion) divided by E x V (chaos), with BLOSUM62-based TCRdist calculated between CDR3 peptides within each V-J. Welch's t-statistics and random forest reduced some 510 V-J features to 13, which were used in a naive Bayes classifier (R e1071). No statistical method was used to set the sample size in advance, and investigators knew the group allocation. TCR Vbeta CDR3 sequencing of 120 to 150 peripheral blood samples (roughly 41 ophthalmopathy, roughly 72 hyperthyroidism and approximately 17 progressor patients) is reported in the paper.

The chain joins TRBV2 to TRBJ1-3, and perhaps TRBD1 as D gene, on 5 matching bases. This sequence originates from a woman younger than 35 with Graves disease. Donor details come from another sample of the same person, matched by shared clones. Specimen: peripheral blood mononuclear cells (PBMCs), collected at new diagnosis, from a patient treated with antithyroid drugs. In nucleotides, the sequence is TGTGCCAGCAGGAAAGGGGCTGCTGGAAACACCATATATTTT. Translation gives CASRKGAAGNTIYF.